This is a list of T cell receptor beta chains from one sample in a study of T cell responses to AZD1222 COVID-19 vaccine. Some clones are missing from TCRdb's copy, which holds only in-frame ones; the method was immunoSEQ multiplex PCR. The sample has about 96,000 clones, 70% to 90% seen once. The sample in question was peripheral blood, obtained on day 0 of AZD1222 vaccination. The receptors originated from an adult in good health. The CDR3 runs from the conserved cysteine through the conserved F or W. D genes are given only for firm matches. A clone size is listed for some rows: how often the clone was seen (once, few, many), or a class if it is expanded.

CDR3aa	CDR3nt	d_gene	v_gene	abundance	j_gene
CASSLGQGGNTIYF	TGTGCCAGCAGCCTGGGACAGGGGGGAAACACCATATATTTT	TRBD1	TRBV7-6	NA	TRBJ1-3
CASSLDSNQPQHF	TGTGCCAGCAGCTTGGATAGCAATCAGCCCCAGCATTTT	NA	TRBV5-4	NA	TRBJ1-5
CAWSVRSGRGNEQFF	TGTGCCTGGAGTGTACGGAGCGGGAGAGGTAATGAGCAGTTCTTC	TRBD2	TRBV30	NA	TRBJ2-1
CASSTRTGGSTNEKLFF	TGTGCCAGCAGTACCAGGACAGGGGGCTCAACTAATGAAAAACTGTTTTTT	TRBD1	TRBV28	once	TRBJ1-4
CATSRDLDASGNTIYF	TGTGCCACCAGCAGAGATCTGGACGCCTCTGGAAACACCATATATTTT	NA	TRBV15	NA	TRBJ1-3
CASSSLFRNQPQHF	TGTGCCAGCAGTTCCCTGTTCCGTAATCAGCCCCAGCATTTT	NA	TRBV27	NA	TRBJ1-5
CSVSRDREGSTYGYTF	TGCAGCGTCTCCCGGGACAGGGAAGGTTCAACTTATGGCTACACCTTC	TRBD1	TRBV29-1	NA	TRBJ1-2
CASSLAGNTDTQYF	TGTGCCAGCAGCCTTGCGGGAAACACAGATACGCAGTATTTT	NA	TRBV3-1/TRBV3-2	NA	TRBJ2-3
CAWKGGRIYEQYF	TGTGCCTGGAAGGGCGGGAGAATTTACGAGCAGTACTTC	TRBD2	TRBV30	once	TRBJ2-7
CASSAFQRPDTQYF	TGTGCCAGCAGTGCCTTCCAACGCCCAGATACGCAGTATTTT	NA	TRBV2	NA	TRBJ2-3
CASSQVWRYNEQFF	TGCGCCAGCAGCCAAGTATGGAGATACAATGAGCAGTTCTTC	NA	TRBV4-1	NA	TRBJ2-1
CASSLGTSVAEQFF	TGTGCCAGCAGCTTAGGGACTAGTGTCGCTGAGCAGTTCTTC	TRBD2	TRBV7-3	NA	TRBJ2-1
CASSLQGDRYEQYF	TGCGCCAGCAGCTTGCAGGGAGATCGGTACGAGCAGTACTTC	NA	TRBV5-1	NA	TRBJ2-7
CASSRGPFDTSRELFF	TGTGCCAGCAGCCGCGGACCGTTTGACACTTCCCGGGAGCTGTTTTTT	NA	TRBV7-2	NA	TRBJ2-2
CASSRQHPNNQPQHF	TGTGCCAGTAGCCGACAGCACCCGAACAATCAGCCCCAGCATTTT	NA	TRBV19	once	TRBJ1-5
CASSDSGRYYDEQFF	TGCGCCAGCAGCGATAGCGGGAGATATTATGATGAGCAGTTCTTC	TRBD2	TRBV5-1	NA	TRBJ2-1
CASRRDRGPYGYTF	TGTGCCAGCAGGAGGGACAGGGGCCCCTATGGCTACACCTTC	TRBD1	TRBV6-5	NA	TRBJ1-2
CASSDFGRHNQPQHF	TGTGCCAGCAGTGACTTTGGACGTCACAATCAGCCCCAGCATTTT	NA	TRBV6-4	NA	TRBJ1-5
CASSKRQPRSNQPQHF	TGTGCCAGCAGCAAACGACAGCCTCGCAGCAATCAGCCCCAGCATTTT	NA	TRBV21-1	NA	TRBJ1-5
CASSRGDSLHYNEQFF	TGTGCCAGCAGTCGCGGGGACAGCCTACACTACAATGAGCAGTTCTTC	NA	TRBV5-4	few	TRBJ2-1
CASSLWDRTYNEQFF	TGTGCCAGCAGCCTCTGGGACCGTACCTACAATGAGCAGTTCTTC	NA	TRBV7-9	NA	TRBJ2-1
CATSRELDRLGNTIYF	TGTGCCACCAGCAGAGAGCTCGACAGGCTTGGAAACACCATATATTTT	NA	TRBV15	NA	TRBJ1-3
CASSHFGLAGVEYEQYF	TGTGCCAGCAGCCATTTCGGACTAGCGGGAGTGGAATACGAGCAGTACTTC	TRBD2	TRBV3-1/TRBV3-2	NA	TRBJ2-7
CASRQPVSETQYF	TGTGCCAGCCGTCAGCCGGTCTCTGAGACCCAGTACTTC	NA	TRBV6-5	NA	TRBJ2-5
CASSGRGTSGSYQEQYF	TGTGCCAGCAGCGGGAGGGGGACTAGCGGGAGTTATCAAGAGCAGTACTTC	TRBD2	TRBV5-4	once	TRBJ2-7
CAWSAGQNTEAFF	TGTGCCTGGAGTGCAGGTCAGAACACTGAAGCTTTCTTT	NA	TRBV30	NA	TRBJ1-1
CASSSSLSGNTIYF	TGTGCCAGCAGTTCCTCGCTTTCTGGAAACACCATATATTTT	NA	TRBV6-5	once	TRBJ1-3
CASSQDRSGASSYEQYF	TGCGCCAGCAGCCAAGATCGTAGCGGGGCCAGCTCCTACGAGCAGTACTTC	TRBD2	TRBV4-1	NA	TRBJ2-7